This T cell receptor beta chain was recorded in a study of beta chain features in type 1 diabetes. Study observations and caveats: The naive, central memory and Treg TCRB repertoires of patients appeared to be more similar to one another than those of healthy donors.

The CDR3 extends over 14 amino acids. V was trimmed by 4 bases and J by 1 base, leaving 9 bases between them. Germline V lookup: CDR1 LGHNA, CDR2 YSLEER. Investigators reverse transcribed all isolated RNA, so they sequenced expressed TCRB transcripts. Assay used: immunoSEQ multiplex PCR; TCRdb lists only in-frame clones, some missing. The repertoire holds about 360,000 clones, over 10% seen once, with more than 0.015% in the top ten. This clone was found a few times. Its antigen is currently unknown. This clonotype was obtained from a man aged 18 to 30 in good health. The chain employs TRBV4-3 and TRBJ2-3; maybe TRBD1 (5 bases). The sample was naive CD4+ T cells from blood. The CDR3 reads CASSPEGGTDTQYF. For the CDR3, the DNA is TGCGCCAGCAGCCCGGAAGGGGGCACAGATACGCAGTATTTT.